The rows below give T cell receptor beta chains drawn from one sample of a study of cytomegalovirus exposure and HLA in healthy donors. Method: immunoSEQ multiplex PCR; TCRdb's copy keeps in-frame clones and lacks some. Here the sample spans some 150,000 clones, 70% to 80% being singletons. Sequenced input: PBMCs. These receptors originate from a man aged 25 to 45 in good health and CMV-seronegative. The CDR3 runs from the conserved cysteine through the conserved F or W. The D gene is left open where the match is weak. Only some rows state a clone size, as once, few, many or a class for expanded clones.

V	D	size	J	DNA	CDR3
TRBV27	TRBD2	few	TRBJ2-7	TGTGCCAGCAGTCCCAGGCTAGCGGGGTACGAGCAGTACTTC	CASSPRLAGYEQYF
TRBV7-9	TRBD2	.	TRBJ2-7	TGTGCCAGCAGCTTGACTAGCGGGGGGCTCACCTACGAGCAGTACTTC	CASSLTSGGLTYEQYF
TRBV5-1	TRBD1	.	TRBJ2-1	TGCGCCAGCAGCTTGGTAGGGACAGAGAGGAATGAGCAGTTCTTC	CASSLVGTERNEQFF
TRBV28	.	few	TRBJ2-2	TGTGCCAGCAGTCTACTAACCGGGGAGCTGTTTTTT	CASSLLTGELFF
TRBV29-1	.	.	TRBJ2-7	TGCAGCGTTGTGGGGGCTAGGAACGAGCAGTACTTC	CSVVGARNEQYF
TRBV30	TRBD1	.	TRBJ2-7	TGTGCCTGGGACAGGGGGAACTACGAGCAGTACTTC	CAWDRGNYEQYF
TRBV4-1	TRBD1	once	TRBJ2-4	TGCGCCAGCAGCCAAGATCAGGCAGGGGGCTTTGGCATTCAGTACTTC	CASSQDQAGGFGIQYF
TRBV2	TRBD2	.	TRBJ2-4	TGTGCCAGCCGGGGGGGCAGAGACATTCAGTACTTC	CASRGGRDIQYF
TRBV4-1	.	.	TRBJ2-5	TGCGCCAGCAGCCAACAGGGGGAGACCCAGTACTTC	CASSQQGETQYF
TRBV2	.	.	TRBJ1-4	TGTGCCAGCAGTGAATACGGAGGGGAATACGGAAAACTGTTTTTT	CASSEYGGEYGKLFF
TRBV2	TRBD2	.	TRBJ2-2	TGTGCCAGCAAATTGAGCGGGGTAAACACCGGGGAGCTGTTTTTT	CASKLSGVNTGELFF
TRBV6-4	.	.	TRBJ2-3	TGTGCCAGCAGTGAAGGGGCGAGCATTAGCACAGATACGCAGTATTTT	CASSEGASISTDTQYF
TRBV7-2	.	.	TRBJ2-5	TGTGCCAGCAGCACAACACAGGGCCAAGAGACCCAGTACTTC	CASSTTQGQETQYF
TRBV7-2	TRBD1	.	TRBJ1-5	TGTGCCAGCAGCTCCGGACAGGGGGGACAGCCCCAGCATTTT	CASSSGQGGQPQHF
TRBV11-2	.	few	TRBJ1-4	TGTGCCAGCAGCTTAGGCGGGACGGCAAATGAAAAACTGTTTTTT	CASSLGGTANEKLFF
TRBV7-2	.	.	TRBJ2-1	TGTGCCAGCAGCTCCGAACTAGGCGAGCAGTTCTTC	CASSSELGEQFF
TRBV29-1	.	few	TRBJ1-1	TGCAGCGTTGGGGGTAGCTCCAGGGGAACTGAAGAAGCTTTCTTT	CSVGGSSRGTEEAFF